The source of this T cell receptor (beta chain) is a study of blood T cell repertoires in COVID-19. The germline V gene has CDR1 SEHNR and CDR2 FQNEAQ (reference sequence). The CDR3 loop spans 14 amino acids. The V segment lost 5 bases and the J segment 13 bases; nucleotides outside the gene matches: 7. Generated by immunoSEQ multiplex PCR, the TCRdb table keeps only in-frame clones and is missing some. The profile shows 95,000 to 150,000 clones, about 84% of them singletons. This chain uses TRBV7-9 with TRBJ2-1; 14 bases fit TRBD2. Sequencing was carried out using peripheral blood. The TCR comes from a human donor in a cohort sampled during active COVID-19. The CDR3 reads CASSPRLAGGPQFF. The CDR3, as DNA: TGTGCCAGCAGCCCGAGACTAGCGGGAGGGCCTCAGTTCTTC.